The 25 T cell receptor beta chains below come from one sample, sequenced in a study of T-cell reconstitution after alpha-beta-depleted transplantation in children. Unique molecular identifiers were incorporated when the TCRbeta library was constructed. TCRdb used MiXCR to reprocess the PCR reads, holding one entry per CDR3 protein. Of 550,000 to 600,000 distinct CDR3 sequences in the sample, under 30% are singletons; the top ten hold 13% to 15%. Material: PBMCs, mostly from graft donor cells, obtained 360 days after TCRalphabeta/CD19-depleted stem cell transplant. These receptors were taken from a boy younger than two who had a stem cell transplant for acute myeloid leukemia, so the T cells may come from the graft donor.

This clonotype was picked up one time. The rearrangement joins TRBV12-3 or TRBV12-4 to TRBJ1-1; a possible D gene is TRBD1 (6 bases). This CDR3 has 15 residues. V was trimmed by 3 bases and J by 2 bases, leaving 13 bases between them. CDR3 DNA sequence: TGTGCCAGCAGTTTTTGGTGGGGGGGCAACACTGAAGCTTTCTTT. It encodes CASSFWWGGNTEAFF.

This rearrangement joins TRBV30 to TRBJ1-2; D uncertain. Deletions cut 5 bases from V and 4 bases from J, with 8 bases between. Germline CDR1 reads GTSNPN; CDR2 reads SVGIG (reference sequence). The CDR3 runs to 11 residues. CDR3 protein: CAWGKGYGYTF. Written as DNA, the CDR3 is TGTGCCTGGGGTAAAGGCTATGGCTACACCTTC.

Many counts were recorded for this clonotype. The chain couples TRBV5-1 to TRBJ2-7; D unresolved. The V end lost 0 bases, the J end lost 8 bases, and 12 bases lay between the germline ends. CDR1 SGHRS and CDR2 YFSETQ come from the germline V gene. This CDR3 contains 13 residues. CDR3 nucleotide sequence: TGCGCCAGCAGCTTGGAGACATCATCCAAGCAGTACTTC. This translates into CASSLETSSKQYF.

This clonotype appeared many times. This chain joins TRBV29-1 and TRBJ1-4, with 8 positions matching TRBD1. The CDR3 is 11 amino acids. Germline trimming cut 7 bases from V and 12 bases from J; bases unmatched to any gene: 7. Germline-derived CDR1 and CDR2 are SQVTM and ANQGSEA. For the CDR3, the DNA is TGCAGCGGGGGCGACAGGGGTGAACTGTTTTTT. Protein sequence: CSGGDRGELFF.

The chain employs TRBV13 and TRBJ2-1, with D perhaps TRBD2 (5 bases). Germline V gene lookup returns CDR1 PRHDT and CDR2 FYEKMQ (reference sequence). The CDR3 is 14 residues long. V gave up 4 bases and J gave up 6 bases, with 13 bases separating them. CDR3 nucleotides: TGTGCCAGCAGCTACCTGGTGCTAGCCAATGAGCAGTTCTTC. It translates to CASSYLVLANEQFF.

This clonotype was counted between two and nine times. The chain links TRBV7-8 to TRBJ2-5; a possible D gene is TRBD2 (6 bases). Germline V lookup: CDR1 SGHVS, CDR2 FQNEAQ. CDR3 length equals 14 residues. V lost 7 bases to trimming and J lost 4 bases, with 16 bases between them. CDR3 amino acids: CASTGVRGRETQYF. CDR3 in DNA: TGTGCCAGCACCGGAGTCCGGGGGAGAGAGACCCAGTACTTC.

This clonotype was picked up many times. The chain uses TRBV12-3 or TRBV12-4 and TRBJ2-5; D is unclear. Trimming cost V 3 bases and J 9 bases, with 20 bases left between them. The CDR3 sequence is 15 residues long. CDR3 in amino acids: CASSFRRPTELAQYF. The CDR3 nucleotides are TGTGCCAGCAGTTTTAGGAGACCGACGGAATTGGCCCAGTACTTC.

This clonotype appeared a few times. CDR3 nucleotides: TGTGCCAGCAGCCAGCAGGGAGGGGAGACCCAGTACTTC. The encoded protein is CASSQQGGETQYF. The genes are TRBV3-1 and TRBJ2-5; 7 bases fit TRBD2. The CDR3 spans 13 residues. Germline trimming cut 3 bases from V and 5 bases from J; bases unmatched to any gene: 3. Germline V gene data show CDR1 as LGHDT and CDR2 as YNNKEL (reference sequence).

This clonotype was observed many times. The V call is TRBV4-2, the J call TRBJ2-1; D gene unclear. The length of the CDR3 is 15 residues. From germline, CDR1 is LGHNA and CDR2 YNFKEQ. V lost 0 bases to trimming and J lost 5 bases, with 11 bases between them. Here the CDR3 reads CASSQEVRRNNEQFF. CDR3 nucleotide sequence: TGTGCCAGCAGCCAAGAAGTACGCAGGAACAATGAGCAGTTCTTC.

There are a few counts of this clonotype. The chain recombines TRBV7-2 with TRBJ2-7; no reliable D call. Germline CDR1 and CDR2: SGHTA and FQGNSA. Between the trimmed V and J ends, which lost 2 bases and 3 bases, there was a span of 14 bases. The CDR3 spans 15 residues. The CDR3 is CASSLPQTGFYEQYF. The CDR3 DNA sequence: TGTGCCAGCAGCTTACCCCAGACCGGGTTCTACGAGCAGTACTTC.

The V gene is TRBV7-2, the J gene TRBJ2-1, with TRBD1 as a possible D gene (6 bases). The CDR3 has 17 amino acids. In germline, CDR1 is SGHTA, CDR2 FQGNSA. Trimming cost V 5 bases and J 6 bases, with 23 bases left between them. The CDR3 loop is CASSRVTLRTVSNEQFF. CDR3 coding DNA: TGTGCCAGCAGCCGAGTAACCCTCCGGACAGTAAGCAATGAGCAGTTCTTC.

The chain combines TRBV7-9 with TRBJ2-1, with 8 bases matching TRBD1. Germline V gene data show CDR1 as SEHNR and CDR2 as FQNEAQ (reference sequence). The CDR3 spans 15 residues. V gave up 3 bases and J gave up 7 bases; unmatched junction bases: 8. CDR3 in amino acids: CASSFTPTGGNEQFF. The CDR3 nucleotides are TGTGCCAGCAGCTTTACACCTACAGGGGGTAATGAGCAGTTCTTC. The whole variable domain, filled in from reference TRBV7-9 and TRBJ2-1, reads DTGVSQNPRHKITKRGQNVTFRCDPISEHNRLYWYRQTLGQGPEFLTYFQNEAQLEKSRLLSDRFSAERPKGSFSTLEIQRTEQGDSAMYLCASSFTPTGGNEQFFGPGTRLTVL.

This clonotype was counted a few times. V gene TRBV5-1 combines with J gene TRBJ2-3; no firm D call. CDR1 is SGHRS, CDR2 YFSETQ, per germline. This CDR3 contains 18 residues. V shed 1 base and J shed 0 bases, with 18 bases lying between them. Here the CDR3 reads CASSLYGFRPTSTDTQYF. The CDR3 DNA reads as TGCGCCAGCAGCTTGTACGGGTTTCGTCCGACGAGCACAGATACGCAGTATTTT.

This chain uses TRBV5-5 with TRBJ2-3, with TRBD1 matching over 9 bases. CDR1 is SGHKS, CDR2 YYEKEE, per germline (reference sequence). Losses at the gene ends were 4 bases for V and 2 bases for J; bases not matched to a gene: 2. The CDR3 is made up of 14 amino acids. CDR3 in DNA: TGTGCCAGCAGCGCACAGGGGGCCACAGATACGCAGTATTTT. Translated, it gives CASSAQGATDTQYF.

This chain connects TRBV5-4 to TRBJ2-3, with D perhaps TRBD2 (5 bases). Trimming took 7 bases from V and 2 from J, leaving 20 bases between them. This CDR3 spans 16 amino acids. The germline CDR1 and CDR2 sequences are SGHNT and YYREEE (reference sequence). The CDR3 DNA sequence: TGTGCCAGCGCAGCTTGGGTGGCGGGTCACACAGATACGCAGTATTTT. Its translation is CASAAWVAGHTDTQYF.

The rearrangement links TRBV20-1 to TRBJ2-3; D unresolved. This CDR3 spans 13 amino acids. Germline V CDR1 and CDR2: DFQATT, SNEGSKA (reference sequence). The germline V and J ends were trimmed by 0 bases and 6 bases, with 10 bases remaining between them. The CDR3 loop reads CSARDPPFDTQYF. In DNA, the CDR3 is TGCAGTGCTAGAGATCCCCCCTTCGATACGCAGTATTTT.

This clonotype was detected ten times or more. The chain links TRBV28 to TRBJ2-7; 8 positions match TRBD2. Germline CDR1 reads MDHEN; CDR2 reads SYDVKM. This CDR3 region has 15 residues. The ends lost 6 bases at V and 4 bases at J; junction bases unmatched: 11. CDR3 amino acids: CASSPAGGVAYEQYV. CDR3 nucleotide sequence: TGTGCCAGCAGCCCTGCCGGGGGGGTCGCATACGAGCAGTACGTC.

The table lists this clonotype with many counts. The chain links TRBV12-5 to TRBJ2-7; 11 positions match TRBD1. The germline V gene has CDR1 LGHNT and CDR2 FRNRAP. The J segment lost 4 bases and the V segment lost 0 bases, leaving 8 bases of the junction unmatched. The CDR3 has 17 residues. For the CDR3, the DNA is TGTGCTAGTGGTTTGGTACCAGTCGGGGACAGGGGGTACGAGCAGTACGTC. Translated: CASGLVPVGDRGYEQYV.

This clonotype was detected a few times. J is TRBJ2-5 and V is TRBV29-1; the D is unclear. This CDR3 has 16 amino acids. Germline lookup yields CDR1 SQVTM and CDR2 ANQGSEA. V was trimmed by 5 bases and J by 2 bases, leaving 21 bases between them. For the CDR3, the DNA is TGCAGCGTTCCCGCTATGGGCGGCCGGGCACAAGAGACCCAGTACTTC. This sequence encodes CSVPAMGGRAQETQYF.

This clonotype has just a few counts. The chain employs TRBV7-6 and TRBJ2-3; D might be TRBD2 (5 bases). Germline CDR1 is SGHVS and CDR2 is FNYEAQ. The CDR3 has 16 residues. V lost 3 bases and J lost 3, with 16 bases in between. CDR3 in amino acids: CASSLVALRGTDTQYF. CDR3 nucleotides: TGTGCCAGCAGCTTGGTGGCTCTCCGAGGGACAGATACGCAGTATTTT.

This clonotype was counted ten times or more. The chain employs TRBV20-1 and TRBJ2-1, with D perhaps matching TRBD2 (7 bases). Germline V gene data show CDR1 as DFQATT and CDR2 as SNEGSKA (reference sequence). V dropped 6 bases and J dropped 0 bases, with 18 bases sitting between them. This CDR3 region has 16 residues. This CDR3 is CSAPRGALSSYNEQFF. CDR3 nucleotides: TGCAGTGCACCTCGGGGGGCCTTAAGCTCCTACAATGAGCAGTTCTTC.

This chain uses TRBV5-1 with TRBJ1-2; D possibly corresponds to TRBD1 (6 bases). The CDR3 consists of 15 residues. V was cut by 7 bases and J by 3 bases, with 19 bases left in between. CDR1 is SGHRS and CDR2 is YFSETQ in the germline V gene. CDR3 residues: CASRDNSARDYGYTF. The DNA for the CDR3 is TGCGCCAGCCGGGACAACAGTGCCAGGGACTATGGCTACACCTTC.

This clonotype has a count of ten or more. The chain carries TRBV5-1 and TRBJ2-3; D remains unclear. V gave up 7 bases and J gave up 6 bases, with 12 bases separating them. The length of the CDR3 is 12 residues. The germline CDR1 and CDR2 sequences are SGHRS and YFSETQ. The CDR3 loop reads CASVGGLDTQYF. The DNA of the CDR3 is TGCGCCAGCGTTGGCGGTCTGGATACGCAGTATTTT.

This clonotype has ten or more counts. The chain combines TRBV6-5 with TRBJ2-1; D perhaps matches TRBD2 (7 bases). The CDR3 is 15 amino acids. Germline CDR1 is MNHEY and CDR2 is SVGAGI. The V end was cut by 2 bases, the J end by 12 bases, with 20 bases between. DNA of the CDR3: TGTGCCAGCAGTTACGGGGGGGGCGCCTATTTTGGGCAGTTCTTC. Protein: CASSYGGGAYFGQFF.

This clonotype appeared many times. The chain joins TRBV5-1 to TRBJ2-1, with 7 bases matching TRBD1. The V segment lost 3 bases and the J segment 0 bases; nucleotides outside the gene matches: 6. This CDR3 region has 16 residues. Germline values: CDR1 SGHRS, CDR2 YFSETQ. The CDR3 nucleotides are TGCGCCAGCAGCTCTAACAGGGGAAACTCCTACAATGAGCAGTTCTTC. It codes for CASSSNRGNSYNEQFF.